This entry features one T cell receptor (beta chain) sequence. The CDR3 spans 16 residues. Deletions cut 5 bases from V and 4 bases from J, with 18 bases between. Germline V gives CDR1 LGHDT, CDR2 YNNKEL (reference sequence). This sample was taken from a study of blood T cell repertoires in COVID-19. About the study: Collection of acute and convalescent COVID-19 samples took place in the United States, Italy and Spain. PBMCs, B-cell-depleted T cells, or T cells provided the cDNA or gDNA that made up the material.

Per the original data handling: Reference gene primer amplification yielded estimated nucleated cell counts. The assay was immunoSEQ multiplex PCR, and TCRdb's table has in-frame clones only and misses some. V and J calls and clone size are given by that table; D and trimming were obtained from the DNA. The table records 390,000 or so clones, around 86% of them present only once. The chain carries TRBV3-1 (or the pseudogene TRBV3-2) and TRBJ1-3; D unclear. The specimen was peripheral blood. This sequence was found in a woman in her 30s with active or convalescent COVID-19. DNA of the CDR3: TGTGCCAGCAGCTACGCCGGAGCGTTCTTCGGAAACACCATATATTTT. Amino acids: CASSYAGAFFGNTIYF.